A selection of T cell receptor beta chains follows, all from one sample in a study of PD-L1 blockade in urothelial cancer. The table came from immunoSEQ multiplex PCR; TCRdb's copy has only in-frame clones and leaves some out. Of 30,000 to 40,000 clones listed, more than 80% are singletons. The specimen was PBMCs, collected around atezolizumab (anti-PD-L1) treatment. The receptors originated from a man aged 65-85 years with urothelial cancer. Each CDR3 is given with its conserved first and last residue. Fields, in order: V gene, clone size, J gene, D gene, CDR3 DNA, CDR3 protein. D genes are given only for firm matches. Clone size is stated in some rows and not others, as once, few, many or a class when expanded.

v_gene: TRBV27; abundance: .; j_gene: TRBJ1-1; d_gene: .; CDR3nt: TGTGCCAGCGGATACTTCGTCGCGGGGAGGGCTGAAGCTTTCTTT; CDR3aa: CASGYFVAGRAEAFF
v_gene: TRBV6-5; abundance: .; j_gene: TRBJ2-6; d_gene: .; CDR3nt: TGTGCCAGCAGAGATCAGGGGACTGGGGCCAACGTCCTGACTTTC; CDR3aa: CASRDQGTGANVLTF
v_gene: TRBV2; abundance: .; j_gene: TRBJ1-2; d_gene: TRBD1; CDR3nt: TGTGCCAGCAGGGGGATCGGGACAGCAGGAAACTATGGCTACACCTTC; CDR3aa: CASRGIGTAGNYGYTF
v_gene: TRBV27; abundance: .; j_gene: TRBJ2-1; d_gene: TRBD2; CDR3nt: TGTGCCAGCAGTTTATCGTTGGGCAGCGGGGCGCTTTCCTACAATGAGCAGTTCTTC; CDR3aa: CASSLSLGSGALSYNEQFF
v_gene: TRBV2; abundance: .; j_gene: TRBJ2-5; d_gene: TRBD2; CDR3nt: TGTGCCAGCAGTGGTGGGGACTACCTACAAGAGACCCAGTACTTC; CDR3aa: CASSGGDYLQETQYF
v_gene: TRBV6-1; abundance: .; j_gene: TRBJ2-7; d_gene: TRBD1; CDR3nt: TGTGCCAGCAGTGTGTCCCGGGACAGTGAGCAGGACTTC; CDR3aa: CASSVSRDSEQDF
v_gene: TRBV29-1; abundance: .; j_gene: TRBJ2-5; d_gene: .; CDR3nt: TGCAGCGTGTCTAGGGGGGGAGAGACCCAGTACTTC; CDR3aa: CSVSRGGETQYF
v_gene: TRBV29-1; abundance: .; j_gene: TRBJ1-1; d_gene: TRBD1; CDR3nt: TGCAGCGCCGGGACAGCTGGGAACACTGAAGCTTTCTTT; CDR3aa: CSAGTAGNTEAFF
v_gene: TRBV10-2; abundance: .; j_gene: TRBJ2-2; d_gene: TRBD1; CDR3nt: TGCGCCAGCCTACAGGGGACGGGGGAGCTGTTTTTT; CDR3aa: CASLQGTGELFF
v_gene: TRBV4-2; abundance: .; j_gene: TRBJ1-2; d_gene: .; CDR3nt: TGTGCCAGCAGCCAAGATATAGAACGGAGGGAGCATGGCTACACCTTC; CDR3aa: CASSQDIERREHGYTF
v_gene: TRBV7-2; abundance: .; j_gene: TRBJ2-7; d_gene: .; CDR3nt: TGTGCCAGCAGCTCCTACAGGGATTCCTACGAGCAGTACTTC; CDR3aa: CASSSYRDSYEQYF
v_gene: TRBV30; abundance: .; j_gene: TRBJ2-3; d_gene: .; CDR3nt: TGTGCCTGGAGTGTAGGACTGGCCCCTGGCACAGATACGCAGTATTTT; CDR3aa: CAWSVGLAPGTDTQYF
v_gene: TRBV11-2; abundance: .; j_gene: TRBJ2-7; d_gene: .; CDR3nt: TGTGCCAGCAGCTTAAGACATCTCTACGAGCAGTACTTC; CDR3aa: CASSLRHLYEQYF
v_gene: TRBV5-1; abundance: few; j_gene: TRBJ2-1; d_gene: .; CDR3nt: TGCGCCAGCAGCTTGGCGAGAGGGAATGAGCAGTTCTTC; CDR3aa: CASSLARGNEQFF
v_gene: TRBV5-1; abundance: .; j_gene: TRBJ2-5; d_gene: .; CDR3nt: TGCGCCAGCAGCTTGGGGAGTGACAGGTGGTCGCTGGAGACCCAGTACTTC; CDR3aa: CASSLGSDRWSLETQYF
v_gene: TRBV11-2; abundance: .; j_gene: TRBJ2-4; d_gene: TRBD2; CDR3nt: TGTGCCAGCAGCTTAGATAGGCGGGAGGCGGGAAAAAACATTCAGTACTTC; CDR3aa: CASSLDRREAGKNIQYF
v_gene: TRBV7-7; abundance: .; j_gene: TRBJ2-1; d_gene: .; CDR3nt: TGTGCCAGCAGCTTCGCTACCTACGGTGAGCAGTTCTTC; CDR3aa: CASSFATYGEQFF
v_gene: TRBV2; abundance: once; j_gene: TRBJ2-3; d_gene: .; CDR3nt: TGTGCCAGCAGTGAAAGGGGGGGTCTCACAGATACGCAGTATTTT; CDR3aa: CASSERGGLTDTQYF
v_gene: TRBV4-1; abundance: medium-sized; j_gene: TRBJ1-4; d_gene: .; CDR3nt: TGCGCCAGCAGCCGGCGACACGGAATCGAAAAACTGTTTTTT; CDR3aa: CASSRRHGIEKLFF
v_gene: TRBV10-3; abundance: .; j_gene: TRBJ2-7; d_gene: .; CDR3nt: TGTGCCATCGCGGAGAGATACGAGCAGTACTTC; CDR3aa: CAIAERYEQYF
v_gene: TRBV28; abundance: few; j_gene: TRBJ2-3; d_gene: .; CDR3nt: TGTGCCAGCAGCCCCCGGGTAAGGACAGATACGCAGTATTTT; CDR3aa: CASSPRVRTDTQYF
v_gene: TRBV9; abundance: .; j_gene: TRBJ2-3; d_gene: TRBD2; CDR3nt: TGTGCCAGCAGCCGGGAGGACTTCACAGATACGCAGTATTTT; CDR3aa: CASSREDFTDTQYF
v_gene: TRBV5-5; abundance: once; j_gene: TRBJ2-3; d_gene: .; CDR3nt: TGTGCCAGCAGCTACCTTTCCCCAATCGAGGATACGCAGTATTTT; CDR3aa: CASSYLSPIEDTQYF
v_gene: TRBV10-3; abundance: once; j_gene: TRBJ2-1; d_gene: TRBD2; CDR3nt: TGTGCCATCAGTATAGGGGGGACTAGCGGGATCAATGAGCAGTTCTTC; CDR3aa: CAISIGGTSGINEQFF
v_gene: TRBV19; abundance: .; j_gene: TRBJ1-5; d_gene: .; CDR3nt: TGTGCCAGTAGTATGACCAGGACAAGCCGAGGTGATAGCAATCAGCCCCAGCATTTT; CDR3aa: CASSMTRTSRGDSNQPQHF
v_gene: TRBV18; abundance: .; j_gene: TRBJ2-5; d_gene: .; CDR3nt: TGTGCCAGCTCACCCCAGGGCGTCAAGGAGACCCAGTACTTC; CDR3aa: CASSPQGVKETQYF
v_gene: TRBV6-5; abundance: .; j_gene: TRBJ2-5; d_gene: TRBD2; CDR3nt: TGTGCCAGCAGCTCTGGACTAGCGGGCCCCCAGTACTTC; CDR3aa: CASSSGLAGPQYF
v_gene: TRBV27; abundance: .; j_gene: TRBJ1-5; d_gene: TRBD1; CDR3nt: TGTGCCAGCAGTTCACAGGGGAGCAATCAGCCCCAGCATTTT; CDR3aa: CASSSQGSNQPQHF
v_gene: TRBV19; abundance: .; j_gene: TRBJ1-1; d_gene: .; CDR3nt: TGTGCCAGTAACCAACGGAGTGGTTCTAGACTTGAAGCTTTCTTT; CDR3aa: CASNQRSGSRLEAFF
v_gene: TRBV11-2; abundance: .; j_gene: TRBJ2-3; d_gene: .; CDR3nt: TGTGCCAGCAGCTTAAACCCTAGCAGAGATACGCAGTATTTT; CDR3aa: CASSLNPSRDTQYF
v_gene: TRBV5-1; abundance: .; j_gene: TRBJ2-2; d_gene: TRBD1; CDR3nt: TGCGCCAGCAGCCGAACAGGGGTTAACACCGGGGAGCTGTTTTTT; CDR3aa: CASSRTGVNTGELFF
v_gene: TRBV5-1; abundance: .; j_gene: TRBJ2-2; d_gene: .; CDR3nt: TGCGCCAGCAGCTTGGTGGGCGGGCTCCAGACCGGGGAGCTGTTTTTT; CDR3aa: CASSLVGGLQTGELFF
v_gene: TRBV2; abundance: .; j_gene: TRBJ2-4; d_gene: .; CDR3nt: TGTGCCAGCAGCTTAGCCAAAAACATTCAGTACTTC; CDR3aa: CASSLAKNIQYF
v_gene: TRBV29-1; abundance: .; j_gene: TRBJ2-2; d_gene: .; CDR3nt: TGCAGCGCCCGGGAGACCGGGGAGCTGTTTTTT; CDR3aa: CSARETGELFF
v_gene: TRBV10-3; abundance: .; j_gene: TRBJ1-2; d_gene: TRBD1; CDR3nt: TGTGCCATCAGCACCGGGACAGGGGACTATGGCTACACCTTC; CDR3aa: CAISTGTGDYGYTF
v_gene: TRBV11-2; abundance: few; j_gene: TRBJ2-7; d_gene: TRBD2; CDR3nt: TGTGCCAGCAGCTTAGCGACCTTAGCGGGACCGGCCTACGAGCAGTACTTC; CDR3aa: CASSLATLAGPAYEQYF
v_gene: TRBV19; abundance: .; j_gene: TRBJ2-4; d_gene: .; CDR3nt: TGTGCCAGTACTCACCCAGGGTCGACTTATCTAGCCAAAAACATTCAGTACTTC; CDR3aa: CASTHPGSTYLAKNIQYF
v_gene: TRBV4-1; abundance: .; j_gene: TRBJ2-7; d_gene: TRBD2; CDR3nt: TGCGCCAGCAGCCTAGGAGTTAGGACTAGCGCTTACTACGAGCAGTACTTC; CDR3aa: CASSLGVRTSAYYEQYF
v_gene: TRBV5-8; abundance: .; j_gene: TRBJ2-7; d_gene: .; CDR3nt: TGTGCCAGCAGCCTCTTGAAGGGACAAAACGAGCAGTACTTC; CDR3aa: CASSLLKGQNEQYF
v_gene: TRBV5-6; abundance: once; j_gene: TRBJ1-5; d_gene: .; CDR3nt: TGTGCCAGCAGCCCCAGCCCGGACAGCTATCAGCCCCAGCATTTT; CDR3aa: CASSPSPDSYQPQHF